This passage covers 28 T cell receptor beta chains from one sample sequenced in a study of blood T cell repertoires in COVID-19. Using immunoSEQ multiplex PCR, the repertoire was profiled, and TCRdb retains in-frame clones only, with some absent. The repertoire has roughly 150,000 clones, roughly four fifths of them found once; the top ten carry 9.5% to 11%. Sequencing used peripheral blood. The receptors were gathered from a man aged 55 to 70 with active or convalescent COVID-19.

The CDR3 nucleotides are TGTGCCAGTAGTCTATCCGGGACTAGGAATGAGCAGTTCTTC. It yields the protein CASSLSGTRNEQFF. The V call is TRBV19, the J call TRBJ2-1, with 8 bases that match TRBD2. The CDR3 totals 14 residues. The germline CDR1 and CDR2 sequences are LNHDA and SQIVND (reference sequence). J gave up 7 bases and V 5 bases, and 7 bases lay outside the gene matches.

The chain recombines TRBV4-2 with TRBJ1-2; a possible D gene is TRBD1 (5 bases). The germline CDR1 and CDR2 sequences are LGHNA and YNFKEQ. Trimming shortened V by 0 bases and J by 1 base, and 18 bases separated the two germline ends. The CDR3 runs to 18 residues. The CDR3 nucleotides are TGTGCCAGCAGCCAAGATCCCGGACAAGCGCCCTTTAACTATGGCTACACCTTC. It codes for CASSQDPGQAPFNYGYTF.

The chain links TRBV5-4 to TRBJ1-1; D unresolved. Per germline, CDR1 SGHNT and CDR2 YYREEE (reference sequence). The CDR3 is 12 amino acids. Trimming removed 2 bases from V and 1 base from J, with 3 bases in between. CDR3 sequence reads: CASSLANTEAFF. CDR3 sequence (DNA): TGTGCCAGCAGCTTAGCGAACACTGAAGCTTTCTTT. Full variable domain (outside the CDR3, taken from reference TRBV5-4 and TRBJ1-1): ETGVTQSPTHLIKTRGQQVTLRCSSQSGHNTVSWYQQALGQGPQFIFQYYREEENGRGNFPPRFSGLQFPNYSSELNVNALELDDSALYLCASSLANTEAFFGQGTRLTVV.

In its sample, this clone was seen once. This chain joins TRBV19 and TRBJ1-5; 8 bases line up with TRBD1. Germline V gene lookup returns CDR1 LNHDA and CDR2 SQIVND (reference sequence). The CDR3 length is 12 residues. The V gene end was trimmed by 5 bases and the J gene end by 9 bases; junction bases not matched to a gene: 3. The CDR3 nucleotides are TGTGCCAGTAGTTCGACAGGGGCGCCCCAGCATTTT. It specifies CASSSTGAPQHF.

The chain couples TRBV7-2 to TRBJ2-5; 12 bases align to TRBD1. CDR1 and CDR2 from the germline V gene are SGHTA and FQGNSA. CDR3 size: 16 residues. V lost 4 bases, J lost 4 bases, and 7 bases stayed unmatched. The CDR3 here is CASSSHGDRGRETQYF. The CDR3 coding sequence is TGTGCCAGCAGCTCCCACGGGGACAGGGGGCGAGAGACCCAGTACTTC.

CDR3 in amino acids: CATSDPRTAGDYGYTF. CDR3 sequence (DNA): TGTGCCACCAGTGATCCAAGGACAGCCGGGGACTATGGCTACACCTTC. This chain connects TRBV24-1 to TRBJ1-2; a weak D match, TRBD1 (6 bases). Germline CDR1 KGHDR, CDR2 SFDVKD. Trimming took off 3 bases at V and 3 bases at J, with 16 bases between the two ends. The CDR3 has 16 amino acids.

The chain has TRBV5-1 and TRBJ2-5; D is unresolved. CDR1 SGHRS and CDR2 YFSETQ come from the germline V gene. V dropped 3 bases and J dropped 1 base, with 7 bases sitting between them. This CDR3 is built from 13 residues. The CDR3 DNA reads as TGCGCCAGCAGCTCTGCCAGCCAAGAGACCCAGTACTTC. Translation gives CASSSASQETQYF.

The chain links TRBV2 to TRBJ1-2; D is possibly TRBD1 (5 bases). The CDR3 runs 13 residues. V was trimmed by 2 bases and J by 5 bases, leaving 9 bases between them. Germline V gene sequence: CDR1 SNHLY, CDR2 FYNNEI. The CDR3 region has the DNA TGTGCCAGCAGTGAAACCCCAGGGTATGGCTACACCTTC. The encoded protein is CASSETPGYGYTF. Full variable domain (remainder filled in from reference TRBV2 and TRBJ1-2): EPEVTQTPSHQVTQMGQEVILRCVPISNHLYFYWYRQILGQKVEFLVSFYNNEISEKSEIFDDQFSVERPDGSNFTLKIRSTKLEDSAMYFCASSETPGYGYTFGSGTRLTVV.

This chain connects TRBV29-1 to TRBJ2-3, with 7 bases identical to TRBD1. Germline V gives CDR1 SQVTM, CDR2 ANQGSEA. The CDR3 consists of 13 residues. J gave up 4 bases and V 6 bases, and 7 bases lay outside the gene matches. CDR3 nucleotides: TGCAGCGTCATAGACAGGGCTGCAGATACGCAGTATTTT. It codes for CSVIDRAADTQYF.

This clone has only one observation. The J gene is TRBJ2-5, the V gene TRBV7-2, with 8 bases matching TRBD2. The CDR3 runs to 17 residues. With 1 base clipped from V and 5 bases from J, the junction kept 12 bases outside the gene matches. The germline CDR1 and CDR2 sequences are SGHTA and FQGNSA. DNA of the CDR3: TGTGCCAGCAGCTTAGAAGGGTACAGCGGGAGTCGGGAGACCCAGTACTTC. Its protein product is CASSLEGYSGSRETQYF.

Only a few counts were recorded for this clone. This chain joins TRBV21-1 and TRBJ1-1; the D call TRBD1 from the table was never checked on the DNA. TRBV21-1 is an annotated pseudogene. The CDR3 runs 15 residues. The DNA of the CDR3 is TGTGCCGCAAGCAGCCCCACGACAGAGCACACTGAAGCTTTCTTT. Residues: CAASSPTTEHTEAFF.

On this clone itself: Other DNA sequences within the sample encode an identical CDR3. V usage is TRBV12-3 or TRBV12-4 and J usage is TRBJ1-5, with D perhaps TRBD1 (6 bases). CDR3 length: 13 amino acids. Trimming took off 5 bases at V and 7 bases at J, with 12 bases between the two ends. In DNA form, the CDR3 reads TGTGCCAGCAGTCCAGGGGCAGGACAGCCCCAGCATTTT. Encoded protein: CASSPGAGQPQHF.

The chain carries TRBV5-8 and TRBJ2-2; D gene ambiguous. Trimming took 7 bases from V and 3 from J, leaving 13 bases between them. There are 14 residues in the CDR3. Per germline, CDR1 SGHTS and CDR2 YDEGEE. CDR3 sequence reads: CASQNGLDTGELFF. In nucleotides, the CDR3 is TGTGCCAGCCAGAACGGGTTGGACACCGGGGAGCTGTTTTTT.

This clone showed up just once. The chain joins TRBV5-8 to TRBJ1-1; the match to TRBD1 covers 7 bases. Germline trimming cut 2 bases from V and 5 bases from J; bases unmatched to any gene: 9. The germline gives CDR1 SGHTS, CDR2 YDEGEE. The CDR3 consists of 15 residues. The CDR3 loop is CASSLSGTVSTEAFF. In DNA, the CDR3 is TGTGCCAGCAGCTTATCCGGGACAGTCTCAACTGAAGCTTTCTTT.

The V and J genes are TRBV7-9 and TRBJ2-5; D is uncertain. This CDR3 has 14 residues. In germline, CDR1 is SEHNR, CDR2 FQNEAQ (reference sequence). V lost 5 bases and J lost 2, with 12 bases in between. The CDR3 sequence is CASSPLNSQETQYF. DNA of the CDR3: TGTGCCAGCAGCCCACTCAACTCACAAGAGACCCAGTACTTC.

V gene TRBV5-1 combines with J gene TRBJ2-2; D possibly corresponds to TRBD2 (5 bases). Trimming took off 5 bases at V and 4 bases at J, with 9 bases between the two ends. The length of the CDR3 is 13 residues. Germline CDR1 and CDR2: SGHRS and YFSETQ. In nucleotides, the CDR3 is TGCGCCAGCAGATCCCGGGGCACCGGGGAGCTGTTTTTT. It is translated as CASRSRGTGELFF.

The genes are TRBV19 and TRBJ2-4, with TRBD1 matching over 7 bases. Trimming took 7 bases from V and 1 from J; bases not matched to a gene: 4. The germline gives CDR1 LNHDA, CDR2 SQIVND (reference sequence). The CDR3 runs 14 residues. The CDR3 DNA follows: TGTGCCAGTACTAGGGGGCAGGCCAAAAACATTCAGTACTTC. Translating gives CASTRGQAKNIQYF.

The V and J genes are TRBV7-9 and TRBJ1-4; D gene unclear. Trimming pared 1 base from V and 3 bases from J, leaving 6 bases between. The CDR3 has 14 amino acids. Germline CDR1 and CDR2: SEHNR and FQNEAQ (reference sequence). CDR3 in amino acids: CASSLGQSNEKLFF. In DNA, the CDR3 is TGTGCCAGCAGCTTAGGGCAGTCTAATGAAAAACTGTTTTTT. Filled out from reference TRBV7-9 and TRBJ1-4, the complete variable domain reads DTGVSQNPRHKITKRGQNVTFRCDPISEHNRLYWYRQTLGQGPEFLTYFQNEAQLEKSRLLSDRFSAERPKGSFSTLEIQRTEQGDSAMYLCASSLGQSNEKLFFGSGTQLSVL.

A single count supports this clone. The rearrangement links TRBV11-3 to TRBJ2-7, with TRBD1 as a possible D gene (5 bases). Germline-derived CDR1 and CDR2 are SGHNT and YENEEA. The length of the CDR3 is 13 residues. V lost 5 bases, J lost 5 bases, and 13 bases lay in between. DNA for the CDR3: TGTGCCAGCAGCGCGCAGGGTTCGGACGAGCAGTACTTC. Translation: CASSAQGSDEQYF.

The V gene is TRBV2, the J gene TRBJ1-3; D remains unclear. Per the germline V gene, CDR1 is SNHLY and CDR2 is FYNNEI. V lost 0 bases, J lost 8 bases, and 20 bases lay in between. This CDR3 is 17 amino acids long. The CDR3 DNA reads as TGTGCCAGCAGTGAAGCAGGCGGCCGCGGAGCCGGGGACACCATATATTTT. Amino acid sequence: CASSEAGGRGAGDTIYF.

This chain links TRBV6-1 with TRBJ1-6; possibly TRBD1 for D (6 bases). Germline values: CDR1 MNHNS, CDR2 SASEGT. Deletions cut 1 base from V and 9 bases from J, with 16 bases between. The CDR3 is 16 amino acids. The CDR3 region has the DNA TGTGCCAGCAGTGAAGTTGGGGGCCCTCATGGTTCACCCCTCCACTTT. This gives the protein CASSEVGGPHGSPLHF.

The chain combines TRBV9 with TRBJ2-2, with D possibly being TRBD2 (6 bases). Germline values: CDR1 SGDLS, CDR2 YYNGEE. V lost 0 bases and J lost 5, with 11 bases in between. The CDR3 runs 15 residues. The DNA of the CDR3 is TGTGCCAGCAGCGTAGGAAGGGCGGGGACCGGGGAGCTGTTTTTT. The encoded protein is CASSVGRAGTGELFF.

This chain links TRBV5-1 with TRBJ2-3, with TRBD1 identical over 7 bases. V lost 5 bases, J lost 4 bases, and 4 bases stayed unmatched. This CDR3 contains 13 residues. The germline V gene has CDR1 SGHRS and CDR2 YFSETQ. The CDR3 DNA follows: TGCGCCAGCAGAGAAACAGGGGCAGATACGCAGTATTTT. Its protein product is CASRETGADTQYF.

The chain combines TRBV9 with TRBJ1-4; 10 nucleotides line up with TRBD1. This CDR3 has 15 amino acids. Germline-derived CDR1 and CDR2 are SGDLS and YYNGEE. The V segment lost 3 bases and the J segment 7 bases; nucleotides outside the gene matches: 6. As DNA, the CDR3 is TGTGCCAGCAGCGCGCTGACAGGGGGCCCTGAAAAACTGTTTTTT. This codes for CASSALTGGPEKLFF.

On this clone: Other nucleotide sequences in the sample specify the same CDR3. The rearrangement links TRBV5-1 to TRBJ1-5; weak D call: TRBD1 (5 bases). Deletions cut 4 bases from V and 3 bases from J, with 8 bases between. CDR3 length equals 13 residues. Germline CDR1 is SGHRS and CDR2 is YFSETQ. The CDR3 nucleotides are TGCGCCAGCAGCCTGACAGTCAATCAGCCCCAGCATTTT. Encoded protein: CASSLTVNQPQHF.

The J gene is TRBJ2-2, the V gene TRBV7-9, with 10 bases that match TRBD2. The V segment lost 3 bases and the J segment 4 bases; nucleotides outside the gene matches: 14. This CDR3 is 19 amino acids long. The V gene's germline CDR1 is SEHNR and CDR2 FQNEAQ (reference sequence). The chain's CDR3 is CASSFPRGAGGPRTGELFF. CDR3 nucleotide sequence: TGTGCCAGCAGCTTCCCTCGGGGAGCGGGGGGGCCTCGCACCGGGGAGCTGTTTTTT.

This clone occurred once. V usage is TRBV7-2 and J usage is TRBJ2-3, with 9 bases matching TRBD2. The V gene end was trimmed by 4 bases and the J gene end by 5 bases; junction bases not matched to a gene: 4. The CDR3 runs to 14 residues. CDR1 and CDR2 (germline): SGHTA, FQGNSA. Written as DNA, the CDR3 is TGTGCCAGCAGCTCGAGCGGGGGGATAGATACGCAGTATTTT. As protein: CASSSSGGIDTQYF.

The chain combines TRBV3-1 (or the pseudogene TRBV3-2) with TRBJ2-1; 12 bases are a match to TRBD2. The CDR3 length is 19 residues. The V gene's germline CDR1 is LGHDT and CDR2 YNNKEL (reference sequence). The J segment lost 1 base and the V segment lost 0 bases, leaving 7 bases of the junction unmatched. Written as DNA, the CDR3 is TGTGCCAGCAGCCAAGAAAGACTAGCGGGAGTGGGGTCCTACAATGAGCAGTTCTTC. It translates to CASSQERLAGVGSYNEQFF.